This T cell receptor beta chain was recorded in a study of blood T cells in healthy people across ages. Primed by a sample-barcoded 5' primer and a J-beta primer mix, a second PCR proceeded for 7 to 11 cycles. Via MiXCR, TCRdb re-called the 5' RACE reads, giving one row per CDR3 protein. The sample carries 1.5 million to 2 million distinct CDR3 sequences, about 32% recorded once. The V gene end was trimmed by 11 bases and the J gene end by 7 bases; junction bases not matched to a gene: 9. Per the germline V gene, CDR1 is PRHDT and CDR2 is FYEKMQ (reference sequence). CDR3 length: 14 amino acids. This clonotype was recorded a few times.

The sample consisted of blood. The chain joins TRBV13 to TRBJ2-2, with 11 bases identical to TRBD1. The sequence derives from a woman in her 30s in good health. In nucleotides, the CDR3 is TGTGCCGGCCGGACAGGGGGCGGAATCGGGGAGCTGTTTTTT. Protein sequence: CAGRTGGGIGELFF.